The 8 T cell receptor beta chains below all came from one sample that was sequenced in a study of cytotoxic CD8 clonotypes in ibrutinib-treated CLL. Sequencing was performed with immunoSEQ multiplex PCR; in TCRdb, only in-frame clones are kept and a portion is missing. The sample holds approximately 280,000 clones, approximately 79% seen once. This specimen was PBMCs, taken at disease progression, from a patient treated with ibrutinib. The receptor set was obtained from a human donor with chronic lymphocytic leukemia.

The chain carries TRBV7-8 and TRBJ1-1; no clear D gene. CDR3 length: 11 residues. CDR1 SGHVS and CDR2 FQNEAQ come from the germline V gene. Trimming took 2 bases from V and 4 from J, leaving 2 bases between them. CDR3 amino acids: CASSLSTEAFF. The DNA of the CDR3 is TGTGCCAGCAGCTTAAGCACTGAAGCTTTCTTT.

The rearrangement joins TRBV5-1 to TRBJ1-2; maybe TRBD1 (6 bases). CDR1 and CDR2 (germline): SGHRS, YFSETQ. V dropped 7 bases and J dropped 5 bases, with 12 bases sitting between them. The CDR3 spans 12 residues. CDR3 region: CASVEGGYGYTF. The CDR3 DNA reads as TGCGCCAGCGTTGAGGGGGGTTATGGCTACACCTTC.

There are a few counts of this clone. The chain couples TRBV28 to TRBJ1-2; no clear D. This CDR3 is 13 amino acids long. Germline CDR1 is MDHEN and CDR2 is SYDVKM. V dropped 1 base and J dropped 6 bases, with 9 bases sitting between them. The CDR3 reads CASSLLGYNGYTF. The CDR3 region has the DNA TGTGCCAGCAGTTTATTGGGGTACAATGGCTACACCTTC.

V is TRBV4-1 and J is TRBJ1-5; tentative D call: TRBD1 (5 bases). This CDR3 has 14 amino acids. CDR1 is MGHRA, CDR2 YSYEKL, per germline. V lost 4 bases, J lost 5 bases, and 12 bases lay in between. This chain's CDR3 is CASSLSDRYQPQHF. As DNA, the CDR3 is TGCGCCAGCAGCCTAAGTGACAGATATCAGCCCCAGCATTTT.

The V gene is TRBV19, the J gene TRBJ2-5; D is undetermined. V was clipped by 6 bases and J by 2 bases, with 10 bases between them. This CDR3 spans 13 amino acids. Germline V gene data show CDR1 as LNHDA and CDR2 as SQIVND (reference sequence). The CDR3 here is CASSTLRQETQYF. Here the CDR3 DNA reads TGTGCCAGTAGCACCCTCAGGCAAGAGACCCAGTACTTC.

The chain recombines TRBV18 with TRBJ1-5, with unresolved D. Looked up from germline, CDR1 is KGHSH and CDR2 is LQKENI. This CDR3 comprises 14 residues. Trimming removed 3 bases at V and 0 bases at J, with 6 bases between. CDR3 nucleotide sequence: TGTGCCAGCTCACCGACCTTTAGCAATCAGCCCCAGCATTTT. Encoded protein: CASSPTFSNQPQHF.

This sequence joins TRBV18 and TRBJ1-1; D unclear. V lost 1 base, J lost 6 bases, and 9 bases lay in between. Germline loops: CDR1 KGHSH, CDR2 LQKENI. The CDR3 runs to 13 residues. The CDR3 reads CASSPRSEAEAFF. CDR3 in DNA: TGTGCCAGCTCACCACGTAGCGAAGCTGAAGCTTTCTTT. Drawing the rest from reference TRBV18 and TRBJ1-1, the complete variable domain is NAGVMQNPRHLVRRRGQEARLRCSPMKGHSHVYWYRQLPEEGLKFMVYLQKENIIDESGMPKERFSAEFPKEGPSILRIQQVVRGDSAAYFCASSPRSEAEAFFGQGTRLTVV.

J is TRBJ2-7 and V is TRBV4-3; 11 nucleotides match TRBD2. This CDR3 comprises 15 residues. V lost 4 bases to trimming and J lost 4 bases; unmatched junction nucleotides: 6. Germline-derived CDR1 and CDR2 are LGHNA and YSLEER. The CDR3 DNA sequence: TGCGCCAGCAGCCGCACTAGCGGGGGTGGTTACGAGCAGTACTTC. This encodes CASSRTSGGGYEQYF.